This TCR beta chain was found in a study of control samples from healthy donors and cancer patients. The CDR3 runs to 13 residues. The germline gives CDR1 SGHTA, CDR2 FQGNSA. V shed 2 bases and J shed 8 bases, with 9 bases lying between them. This clone was observed a single time. Using immunoSEQ multiplex PCR, the repertoire was profiled, and TCRdb retains in-frame clones only, with some absent. This sample has 30,000 to 35,000 clones; around 87% occur once, and the top ten carry about 1.6%. This chain connects TRBV7-2 to TRBJ1-4; D ambiguous. Source material: PBMCs. The source is a woman aged 40 to 55 with lung cancer. DNA for the CDR3: TGTGCCAGCAGCTTAAAGTCGTGGGAAAAACTGTTTTTT. As protein: CASSLKSWEKLFF.